The clone carrying this T cell receptor (beta chain) was counted between two and nine times. TCRdb's copy holds only in-frame clones and misses some; the assay was immunoSEQ multiplex PCR. The sample has fewer than 450,000 clones; approximately 90% are singletons. Germline loops: CDR1 MDHEN, CDR2 SYDVKM. The CDR3 is made up of 15 amino acids. V lost 2 bases and J 4 bases, leaving 9 bases between the germline ends. These data come from a study of blood T cell repertoires in COVID-19. Material for sequencing was peripheral blood. The receptor was derived from a woman between 45 and 60 years old with COVID-19, enrolled during active disease. This chain uses TRBV28 with TRBJ1-6; D possibly corresponds to TRBD1 (6 bases). The CDR3 DNA sequence: TGTGCCAGCAGTTTAGTGAGGGGGTATAATTCACCCCTCCACTTT. Translated: CASSLVRGYNSPLHF. Together with reference TRBV28 and TRBJ1-6, the CDR3 gives the full variable domain: DVKVTQSSRYLVKRTGEKVFLECVQDMDHENMFWYRQDPGLGLRLIYFSYDVKMKEKGDIPEGYSVSREKKERFSLILESASTNQTSMYLCASSLVRGYNSPLHFGNGTRLTVT.